These 20 T cell receptor beta chains share one sample of origin, sequenced in a study of cytomegalovirus exposure and HLA in healthy donors. The PCR used 60 Vbeta and 13 Jbeta primers. The table came from immunoSEQ multiplex PCR; TCRdb's copy has only in-frame clones and leaves some out. The table has hundreds of thousands of clones, just over 70% seen once; the top ten hold 2% to 2.5%. Sample: PBMCs. The source of these receptors is a female donor in good health and CMV-seronegative.

This clone came up a few times. CDR3 residues: CARGGAGVWETQYF. In DNA form, the CDR3 reads TGTGCCAGGGGGGGTGCGGGGGTATGGGAGACCCAGTACTTC. This chain links TRBV6-1 with TRBJ2-5, with 7 bases aligning to TRBD2. This CDR3 has 14 amino acids. From germline, CDR1 is MNHNS and CDR2 SASEGT. The V and J ends lost 9 bases and 5 bases, in that order; junction bases with no gene match: 12.

The chain carries TRBV6-1 and TRBJ1-2; 10 nucleotides line up with TRBD1. The CDR3 contains 14 residues. Germline assignment: CDR1 MNHNS and CDR2 SASEGT. J lost 4 bases, V lost 6 bases, and 5 bases had no gene match. CDR3 sequence (DNA): TGTGCCAGCAGAGAGGGGACAGGGGTCTATGGCTACACCTTC. It codes for CASREGTGVYGYTF.

V is TRBV18 and J is TRBJ1-1; D may be TRBD1 (5 bases). V was pared by 2 bases and J by 3 bases, with 10 bases between. CDR1 and CDR2 from the germline V gene are KGHSH and LQKENI. This CDR3 is 14 amino acids long. CDR3 sequence: CASSPSGGDTEAFF. CDR3 DNA sequence: TGTGCCAGCTCACCATCTGGGGGGGACACTGAAGCTTTCTTT.

This clone has more than one count but fewer than ten. The chain recombines TRBV9 with TRBJ2-5; weak D call: TRBD2 (6 bases). The germline V gene has CDR1 SGDLS and CDR2 YYNGEE. V was cut by 1 base and J by 5 bases, with 15 bases left in between. This CDR3 region has 15 residues. The CDR3, as DNA: TGTGCCAGCAGCGTAAATAAGGGCGGGGAGGAGACCCAGTACTTC. Its protein product is CASSVNKGGEETQYF.

The J gene is TRBJ2-7, the V gene TRBV11-3; the match to TRBD1 covers 7 bases. Per germline, CDR1 SGHNT and CDR2 YENEEA. V trimming: 2 bases; J trimming: 3 bases; junction bases outside the gene matches: 4. CDR3 length equals 14 residues. Here the CDR3 DNA reads TGTGCCAGCAGCTTAAATGCAGGGGGCTACGAGCAGTACTTC. Encoded protein: CASSLNAGGYEQYF. Combining the CDR3 with reference TRBV11-3 and TRBJ2-7 gives the whole variable domain EAGVVQSPRYKIIEKKQPVAFWCNPISGHNTLYWYLQNLGQGPELLIRYENEEAVDDSQLPKDRFSAERLKGVDSTLKIQPAELGDSAVYLCASSLNAGGYEQYFGPGTRLTVT.

The V call is TRBV5-4, the J call TRBJ2-1; maybe TRBD2 (6 bases). Germline CDR1 is SGHNT and CDR2 is YYREEE (reference sequence). Trimming pared 2 bases from V and 3 bases from J, leaving 12 bases between. CDR3 length: 15 residues. The CDR3 reads CASSLFSTSYNEQFF. The CDR3 DNA reads as TGTGCCAGCAGCTTATTTTCGACTAGCTACAATGAGCAGTTCTTC. Based on the CDR3 plus reference TRBV5-4 and TRBJ2-1, the full variable domain is ETGVTQSPTHLIKTRGQQVTLRCSSQSGHNTVSWYQQALGQGPQFIFQYYREEENGRGNFPPRFSGLQFPNYSSELNVNALELDDSALYLCASSLFSTSYNEQFFGPGTRLTVL.

V is TRBV11-3 and J is TRBJ2-1, with no clear D. This CDR3 contains 12 residues. Looked up from germline, CDR1 is SGHNT and CDR2 is YENEEA. V lost 5 bases to trimming and J lost 4 bases, with 6 bases between them. The CDR3 DNA follows: TGTGCCAGCAGCACCCGGTACAATGAGCAGTTCTTC. Protein product: CASSTRYNEQFF.

The genes are TRBV5-1 and TRBJ1-2, with 7 bases that match TRBD1. CDR3 length: 15 amino acids. Per germline, CDR1 SGHRS and CDR2 YFSETQ. The J segment lost 6 bases and the V segment lost 0 bases, leaving 8 bases of the junction unmatched. CDR3 region: CASSLGGTERHGYTF. Here the CDR3 DNA reads TGCGCCAGCAGCTTGGGGGGGACAGAGAGACATGGCTACACCTTC.

CDR3 sequence: CAISESKGTTYEQYF. CDR3 coding DNA: TGTGCCATCAGTGAGTCTAAGGGGACAACCTACGAGCAGTACTTC. The genes are TRBV10-3 and TRBJ2-7; D is perhaps TRBD1 (6 bases). Trimming stripped 0 bases from V and 2 bases from J, with 11 bases between. CDR3 length: 15 amino acids. CDR1 and CDR2 (germline): ENHRY, SYGVKD.

This rearrangement joins TRBV15 to TRBJ1-5, with D perhaps matching TRBD1 (6 bases). The CDR3 totals 16 residues. From germline, CDR1 is LNHNV and CDR2 YYDKDF (reference sequence). V gave up 1 base and J gave up 7 bases, with 17 bases separating them. The CDR3 is CATSRAGGQFRQPQHF. CDR3 coding DNA: TGTGCCACCAGCAGAGCTGGAGGACAGTTTAGACAGCCCCAGCATTTT.

The CDR3 reads CASSSSTGSTEAFF. CDR3 coding DNA: TGTGCCAGCAGTTCCTCTACAGGGAGCACTGAAGCTTTCTTT. The chain recombines TRBV2 with TRBJ1-1, with D possibly being TRBD1 (6 bases). The CDR3 consists of 14 residues. Trimming took off 5 bases at V and 4 bases at J, with 14 bases between the two ends. Germline lookup yields CDR1 SNHLY and CDR2 FYNNEI.

This rearrangement joins TRBV4-2 to TRBJ1-3; TRBD1 matches 9 bases. This CDR3 region has 16 residues. CDR1 is LGHNA, CDR2 YNFKEQ, per germline. J gave up 4 bases and V 3 bases, and 7 bases lay outside the gene matches. The CDR3 spells CASSQGGTGLGNTIYF. The CDR3 nucleotides read TGTGCCAGCAGCCAGGGCGGGACAGGGTTGGGAAACACCATATATTTT.

This clone was seen only a few times. The genes are TRBV30 and TRBJ1-3; D not certain. Germline CDR1 and CDR2: GTSNPN and SVGIG (reference sequence). V lost 1 base and J 0 bases, leaving 13 bases between the germline ends. CDR3 size: 16 residues. CDR3 amino acids: CAWSGWQVHSGNTIYF. CDR3 DNA: TGTGCCTGGAGTGGCTGGCAGGTCCACTCTGGAAACACCATATATTTT.

A few counts support this clone. Other nucleotide sequences from this sample produce the same CDR3. The CDR3, as DNA: TGCGCCAGCAGCTTGGACAGAACTAACTATGGCTACACCTTC. Amino acid sequence: CASSLDRTNYGYTF. The chain carries TRBV5-1 and TRBJ1-2; D not certain. Germline CDR1 SGHRS, CDR2 YFSETQ. V was pared by 0 bases and J by 0 bases, with 6 bases between. The CDR3 extends over 14 amino acids.

Comment on this clone: One end of the junction fails to match germline, which may point to a read error. The chain employs TRBV5-1 and TRBJ1-5; a weak D match, TRBD1 (5 bases). Germline CDR1 and CDR2: SGHRS and YFSETQ. This CDR3 region has 18 residues. The DNA of the CDR3 is TGCGCCAGCAGCCCGGGGGGTTTATTGGGCCGAACGAATCGGCCCCAGCATTTT. This codes for CASSPGGLLGRTNRPQHF.

This CDR3 reads CASSPSGGLKLNEQYF. In DNA form, the CDR3 reads TGTGCCAGCAGCCCCTCCGGGGGGCTTAAACTTAATGAGCAGTACTTC. V is TRBV7-6 and J is TRBJ2-7; TRBD2 might be the D (7 bases). This CDR3 comprises 16 residues. V lost 5 bases, J lost 7 bases, and 24 bases lay in between. Germline loops: CDR1 SGHVS, CDR2 FNYEAQ.

A few counts support this clone. The rearrangement uses TRBV30 and TRBJ2-1; 8 nucleotides line up with TRBD2. The V gene end was trimmed by 3 bases and the J gene end by 7 bases; junction bases not matched to a gene: 20. This CDR3 spans 18 amino acids. Looked up from germline, CDR1 is GTSNPN and CDR2 is SVGIG (reference sequence). Written as DNA, the CDR3 is TGTGCCTGGAGATTCTGGGGTAGCGGGACCTACTTGTATAATGAGCAGTTCTTC. This gives the protein CAWRFWGSGTYLYNEQFF.

This chain connects TRBV27 to TRBJ2-1, with 10 bases lining up with TRBD1. Losses at the gene ends were 5 bases for V and 7 bases for J; bases not matched to a gene: 11. The germline V gene has CDR1 MNHEY and CDR2 SMNVEV (reference sequence). CDR3 size: 16 residues. CDR3 nucleotides: TGTGCCAGCAGTCTTTTCCGACAGGGGGCAAGAAATGAGCAGTTCTTC. It codes for CASSLFRQGARNEQFF.

This clone has just one count. The V call is TRBV11-2, the J call TRBJ2-5; 9 bases line up with TRBD2. Trimming took 5 bases from V and 4 from J; bases not matched to a gene: 14. The CDR3 length is 17 residues. CDR1 and CDR2 (germline): SGHAT, FQNNGV. The CDR3 region has the DNA TGTGCCAGCAGCCCCCGGGGGGGCGGGAGGGCCAGAGAGACCCAGTACTTC. Amino acids: CASSPRGGGRARETQYF. Full variable domain (outside the CDR3, taken from reference TRBV11-2 and TRBJ2-5): EAGVAQSPRYKIIEKRQSVAFWCNPISGHATLYWYQQILGQGPKLLIQFQNNGVVDDSQLPKDRFSAERLKGVDSTLKIQPAKLEDSAVYLCASSPRGGGRARETQYFGPGTRLLVL.

The rearrangement joins TRBV5-1 to TRBJ1-1, with D maybe TRBD1 (5 bases). This CDR3 has 15 residues. Looked up from germline, CDR1 is SGHRS and CDR2 is YFSETQ. The V gene lost 3 bases and the J gene lost 6 bases, with 18 bases spanning the gap. CDR3 amino acids: CASSSSTASTSEAFF. The CDR3 nucleotides are TGCGCCAGCAGCTCATCGACAGCCAGTACATCTGAAGCTTTCTTT.